Listed below are T cell receptor beta chains from one sample, sequenced in a study of Graves' ophthalmopathy and Graves' hyperthyroidism. TCRdb fed the multiplex PCR reads into MiXCR, producing one record per CDR3 protein. The sample lists roughly 220,000 distinct CDR3 sequences; approximately 42% were seen once. Material for sequencing was peripheral blood. Receptor source: an adult man with Graves' ophthalmopathy. CDR3s include the opening cysteine and the closing phenylalanine or tryptophan. Each record gives: V gene, D gene, clone size, J gene, CDR3 DNA, CDR3 protein. D genes are given only for firm matches. Size is omitted from some rows. Given values are once, few, many or a class for expanded clones.

TRBV9	NA	NA	TRBJ1-1	TGTGCCAGCAGCGTAGGAGTGGCGACTGAAGCTTTCTTT	CASSVGVATEAFF
TRBV2	NA	NA	TRBJ2-7	TGTGCCAGCAGTTCCCTGGGCTCCTACGAGCAGTACTTC	CASSSLGSYEQYF
TRBV2	NA	NA	TRBJ1-2	TGTGCCGGCAGTGAAGGGAACGGATACTATGGCTACACCTTC	CAGSEGNGYYGYTF
TRBV3-1	TRBD2	NA	TRBJ2-7	TGTGCCAGCAGCCAGTCCGCTAGCGGTTACGAGCAGTACTTC	CASSQSASGYEQYF
TRBV9	NA	few	TRBJ2-6	TGTGCCAGCAGCGGCTTAATGGCTGGGGCCAACGTCCTGACTTTC	CASSGLMAGANVLTF
TRBV29-1	TRBD1	NA	TRBJ2-7	TGCAGCGTTGAAACAGGGGGCAGCTATGGCTACGAGCAGTACTTC	CSVETGGSYGYEQYF
TRBV9	NA	NA	TRBJ1-1	TGTGCCAGCAGCGTAGCCGAAATGGGAGAGAACACTGAAGCTTTCTTT	CASSVAEMGENTEAFF
TRBV28	NA	once	TRBJ1-2	TGTGCCAGCAGTTTAAGCGTTGGGGGACCTAAAAGGAACTATGGCTACACCTTC	CASSLSVGGPKRNYGYTF
TRBV27	TRBD2	NA	TRBJ2-5	TGTGCCAGCAGTTGGGTTGGACTAGCGGGAGGGCAAGAGACCCAGTACTTC	CASSWVGLAGGQETQYF
TRBV7-9	NA	NA	TRBJ1-1	TGTGCCAGCAGCTTAGCGGCCAGCGGGGCCTCGAACACTGAAGCTTTCTTT	CASSLAASGASNTEAFF
TRBV25-1	NA	NA	TRBJ1-5	TGTGCCAGCAGAATCCGGGGGAGGAATCAGCCCCAGCATTTT	CASRIRGRNQPQHF
TRBV6-5	TRBD1	NA	TRBJ2-7	TGTGCCAGCAGTTACGGGACAGGGGGCGCCGGATACGAGCAGTACTTC	CASSYGTGGAGYEQYF
TRBV7-9	TRBD1	many	TRBJ2-2	TGTGCCACAGAGCAGGGGGTCACCGGGGAGCTGTTTTTT	CATEQGVTGELFF
TRBV7-2	NA	NA	TRBJ1-3	TGTGCCAGCAGCTTAGTTAGGGCAGGGGCAGGAAACACCATATATTTT	CASSLVRAGAGNTIYF
TRBV29-1	NA	NA	TRBJ1-4	TGCAGCGTTGGACTAGCGGGGAACAAGGAAAAACTGTTTTTT	CSVGLAGNKEKLFF
TRBV10-3	NA	NA	TRBJ2-7	TGTGCCATCAGTGAGTCGTCGGGGGTTTACGAGCAGTACTTC	CAISESSGVYEQYF
TRBV5-1	NA	NA	TRBJ1-5	TGCGCCAGCAGCTTGGAGGGGATGGGTCAGCCCCAGCATTTT	CASSLEGMGQPQHF
TRBV2	NA	NA	TRBJ2-7	TGTGCCAGCAGTGAAGCTTGGCGAGGGCCCCCCTACGAGCAGTACTTC	CASSEAWRGPPYEQYF
TRBV14	TRBD1	few	TRBJ1-1	TGTGCCAGCAGCCCACTGACAGGGGGCAAGAACACTGAAGCTTTCTTT	CASSPLTGGKNTEAFF
TRBV7-3	TRBD2	NA	TRBJ2-5	TGTGCCAGCTCACCAGTGGCGAGCGGGAGCCCAGAGACCCAGTACTTC	CASSPVASGSPETQYF
TRBV20-1	TRBD2	once	TRBJ2-7	TGCAGTGCTTTGACTAGCGGGACTCCCTTTTACGAGCAGTACTTC	CSALTSGTPFYEQYF
TRBV19	TRBD1	NA	TRBJ2-2	TGTGCCAGTAGTATATTAAGTGGGACAGGCTACACCGGGGAGCTGTTTTTT	CASSILSGTGYTGELFF
TRBV20-1	NA	NA	TRBJ2-7	TGCAGTGCCCGGGAGCCGGGCTACGAGCAGTACTTC	CSAREPGYEQYF
TRBV4-1	NA	NA	TRBJ1-1	TGCGCCAGCAGCCACCCCCTGAACACTGAAGCTTTCTTT	CASSHPLNTEAFF
TRBV5-1	TRBD1	NA	TRBJ1-4	TGCGCCAGCAGCGTCGGGACAGGGAGGGAAAAACTGTTTTTT	CASSVGTGREKLFF
TRBV7-2	TRBD1	NA	TRBJ1-3	TGTGCCAGCAGCTTAGGGACAGGATCTGGAAACACCATATATTTT	CASSLGTGSGNTIYF
TRBV7-8	NA	NA	TRBJ2-5	TGTGCCAGCAGCTCAGCACAGGAGGCGCAAGAGACCCAGTACTTC	CASSSAQEAQETQYF